Given below is one T cell receptor beta chain in context. Its target is unknown. Germline V gene sequence: CDR1 SQVTM, CDR2 ANQGSEA. V was shortened by 1 base and J by 0 bases, with 12 bases between the two germline ends. The CDR3 sequence is 16 residues long. The record originates from a study of cytomegalovirus exposure and HLA in healthy donors. Looking at the study overall: In a later analysis, it was reported that the approximately 120 validation repertoires had been produced on the same platform as the 666 repertoires belonging to the first cohort. Whole-study results and caveats: The authors listed 164 TCR beta chains as cytomegalovirus-associated.

Here immunoSEQ multiplex PCR was the method, and the copy in TCRdb shows in-frame clones only, minus some. The profile shows about 73,000 clones, 70% to 90% of them singletons. The rearrangement joins TRBV29-1 to TRBJ1-4; D is unclear. Sequenced sample: PBMCs. The receptor was derived from a woman aged 18 to 35 in good health and CMV-seropositive. CDR3 DNA: TGCAGCGTTGAAGCTCGCGGCACTGCAACTAATGAAAAACTGTTTTTT. Translation gives CSVEARGTATNEKLFF.